What follows are 8 T cell receptor beta chains derived from one specimen sequenced in a study of shared T cell receptors in the human thymus. Method: immunoSEQ multiplex PCR; TCRdb's copy keeps in-frame clones and lacks some. The sample consists of a few hundred thousand clones, approximately 95% of them appearing once. Sequenced input: thymocytes. These receptors were taken from a human donor.

This sequence joins TRBV28 and TRBJ2-7; TRBD2 agrees at 13 bases. V lost 2 bases to trimming and J lost 6 bases; unmatched junction nucleotides: 10. CDR1 and CDR2 (germline): MDHEN, SYDVKM. This CDR3 has 17 residues. CDR3 DNA: TGTGCCAGCAGTTTAACCTACGGACTAGCGGGAGATTCCGAGCAGTACTTC. Protein sequence: CASSLTYGLAGDSEQYF. Complete variable domain (other parts from reference TRBV28 and TRBJ2-7): DVKVTQSSRYLVKRTGEKVFLECVQDMDHENMFWYRQDPGLGLRLIYFSYDVKMKEKGDIPEGYSVSREKKERFSLILESASTNQTSMYLCASSLTYGLAGDSEQYFGPGTRLTVT.

The chain carries TRBV28 and TRBJ2-1; 9 bases fit TRBD1. The V gene end was trimmed by 7 bases and the J gene end by 5 bases; junction bases not matched to a gene: 6. The CDR3 runs to 14 residues. CDR1 MDHEN and CDR2 SYDVKM come from the germline V gene. The CDR3 DNA sequence: TGTGCCAGCACCGGGGGACAGGGTGACAATGAGCAGTTCTTC. Translating gives CASTGGQGDNEQFF. Full variable domain (missing parts from reference TRBV28 and TRBJ2-1): DVKVTQSSRYLVKRTGEKVFLECVQDMDHENMFWYRQDPGLGLRLIYFSYDVKMKEKGDIPEGYSVSREKKERFSLILESASTNQTSMYLCASTGGQGDNEQFFGPGTRLTVL.

This chain joins TRBV5-1 and TRBJ1-4; no definite D call. The CDR3 contains 15 residues. Germline values: CDR1 SGHRS, CDR2 YFSETQ. V was trimmed by 0 bases and J by 8 bases, leaving 14 bases between them. For the CDR3, the DNA is TGCGCCAGCAGCTTGGGCGTAGGGCCGAGGGAAAAACTGTTTTTT. Translated: CASSLGVGPREKLFF.

The V and J genes are TRBV5-1 and TRBJ2-2, with D possibly TRBD1 on 5 matching bases. V was clipped by 0 bases and J by 4 bases, with 7 bases between them. Germline V CDR1 and CDR2: SGHRS, YFSETQ. The CDR3 has 14 amino acids. In nucleotides, the CDR3 is TGCGCCAGCAGCTTGGGACAGTTCACCGGGGAGCTGTTTTTT. Its translation is CASSLGQFTGELFF.

The chain links TRBV18 to TRBJ2-5; weak D call: TRBD1 (7 bases). Between the trimmed V and J ends, which lost 1 base and 2 bases, there was a span of 11 bases. Germline V gene lookup returns CDR1 KGHSH and CDR2 LQKENI. The length of the CDR3 is 15 residues. Here the CDR3 reads CASSPLGGQQETQYF. In DNA form, the CDR3 reads TGTGCCAGCTCACCACTGGGGGGACAGCAAGAGACCCAGTACTTC.

J is TRBJ1-1 and V is TRBV10-2, with 9 bases lining up with TRBD1. CDR3 size: 14 residues. Germline V gene sequence: CDR1 WSHSY, CDR2 SAAADI. Trimming at V came to 6 bases and at J to 5 bases, leaving 7 bases not matched to a gene. CDR3 sequence reads: CASRGDRAGTEAFF. The CDR3 bases are TGCGCCAGCAGGGGGGACAGGGCGGGGACTGAAGCTTTCTTT.

The rearrangement uses TRBV29-1 and TRBJ1-2; D ambiguous. Trimming removed 5 bases at V and 0 bases at J, with 13 bases between. This CDR3 region has 14 residues. Germline values: CDR1 SQVTM, CDR2 ANQGSEA. The DNA for the CDR3 is TGCAGCGTTCTTGTTCAGAGTCCTAACTATGGCTACACCTTC. This translates into CSVLVQSPNYGYTF.

The rearrangement uses TRBV6-4 and TRBJ1-2, with TRBD1 matching 8 bases. Germline CDR1 reads MRHNA; CDR2 reads SNTAGT. This CDR3 region has 13 residues. The V gene end was trimmed by 6 bases and the J gene end by 4 bases; junction bases not matched to a gene: 4. CDR3 region: CASRRQGIYGYTF. Written as DNA, the CDR3 is TGTGCCAGCAGACGACAGGGGATCTATGGCTACACCTTC.